This note documents a single T cell receptor beta chain sequence. Which antigen it targets is not known. One base away there is no much larger clone; base qualities are not given. This record belongs to a study of blood T cell repertoires in COVID-19 (TCRdb year 2020). A note on the overall study: Samples covering the acute and convalescent phases of COVID-19 were provided by collaborators in the United States, Italy and Spain. The prospective study material was composed of cDNA or gDNA derived from T cells, B-cell-depleted T cells, or PBMCs. The dataset comprised deeply sampled blood TCRbeta repertoires from subjects exposed to, actively infected with, or recovered from COVID-19. The repertoires were released in a freely available public database intended as a resource for research on the immune response to SARS-CoV-2. The samples were drawn from two sources: the first 160 participants of the ongoing ImmuneRACE study, and 1,000 to 1,500 subjects contributed by 6 global collaborators. A de-identified subject ID, COVID-19 status, age in years and sex were almost always included in the sample metadata. Where available, HLA class I and class II types were obtained from metadata supplied by the sample provider rather than from assay-based typing. General conclusions and limits of the study: The quantity of clinical and demographic metadata differed by source and by participant and was supplied without curation.

From the germline V gene (reference sequence), CDR1 is DFQATT and CDR2 is SNEGSKA. The CDR3 runs 14 amino acids, cysteine and phenylalanine included. Only CDR3 DNA remains: 42 bases, in frame from the first base. The germline ends are 11 bases apart after V is trimmed by 3 bases and J by 3 bases. TCRbeta CDR3 regions were amplified from genomic DNA using the immunoSEQ Assay, a bias-controlled multiplex PCR. On the authors' methods: Within the assay, amplification of reference gene primers was used to estimate how many nucleated cells each sample contained. Sequence reads were collapsed and filtered to measure the absolute abundance of every unique TCRbeta CDR3 rearrangement. For each sample, productive Simpson clonality was calculated by taking the square root of Simpson's diversity index across productive rearrangements. This is the immuneACCESS table as TCRdb keeps it, with only in-frame sequences that have V and J called. A part of the clones is gone; compared with another copy, unresolved V genes explain less than half, and the rest is unexplained. V, J and clone size are those of that table, while D and trimming were read from the DNA. The sample records about 59,000 clones, 85% of which are singletons. The top ten hold around 20% of the sample.

Collaborating institutions collected whole blood in K2EDTA tubes following their own protocols. For TCRbeta analysis, collaborators shipped samples in one of three forms: frozen whole blood, isolated PBMCs, or DNA extracted from either of those sample types. The TCR was taken from a human donor in a cohort sampled during active COVID-19. The specimen sequenced was peripheral blood. This chain joins TRBV20-1 to TRBJ2-2, with a tentative D gene TRBD2 over 6 matching bases. The CDR3 amino acid sequence is: CSASVGSYTGELFF. In nucleotides, the sequence is TGCAGTGCTAGTGTCGGGAGCTACACCGGGGAGCTGTTTTTT.